This is a list of T cell receptor beta chains from one sample in a study of cytomegalovirus exposure and HLA in healthy donors. Sequenced by immunoSEQ multiplex PCR; TCRdb stores in-frame clones only, minus some. The sample carries about 130,000 clones, approximately 72% recorded once. Sample: PBMCs. These receptors all stem from a human donor in good health. Each CDR3 is given with its conserved first and last residue. Fields, in order: J gene, CDR3 length, V gene, D gene, clone size, CDR3 protein, CDR3 DNA. The D gene is left open where the match is weak. Size is stated for part of the rows, as once, few or many counts, or as a class when the clone is expanded.

J gene: TRBJ2-2; CDR3 length: 16; V gene: TRBV9; D gene: -; clone size: -; CDR3 protein: CASSVTSGHPTGELFF; CDR3 DNA: TGTGCCAGCAGCGTCACGTCGGGACATCCCACCGGGGAGCTGTTTTTT
J gene: TRBJ1-6; CDR3 length: 13; V gene: TRBV30; D gene: TRBD1; clone size: medium-sized; CDR3 protein: CAWSGDRRSPLHF; CDR3 DNA: TGTGCCTGGAGTGGGGACAGGAGATCACCCCTCCACTTT
J gene: TRBJ2-7; CDR3 length: 14; V gene: TRBV7-6; D gene: TRBD1; clone size: -; CDR3 protein: CASSRTDRGSEQYF; CDR3 DNA: TGTGCCAGCAGCCGAACCGACAGGGGTAGCGAGCAGTACTTC
J gene: TRBJ2-5; CDR3 length: 16; V gene: TRBV2; D gene: -; clone size: -; CDR3 protein: CASSEMGGGPGETQYF; CDR3 DNA: TGTGCCAGCAGTGAAATGGGGGGTGGGCCCGGGGAGACCCAGTACTTC
J gene: TRBJ1-1; CDR3 length: 15; V gene: TRBV4-1; D gene: TRBD1; clone size: -; CDR3 protein: CASSQRQGARAEAFF; CDR3 DNA: TGCGCCAGCAGCCAGAGACAGGGGGCAAGGGCTGAAGCTTTCTTT
J gene: TRBJ2-7; CDR3 length: 15; V gene: TRBV15; D gene: -; clone size: -; CDR3 protein: CATSGPQAGTYEQYF; CDR3 DNA: TGTGCCACCAGCGGCCCCCAGGCGGGGACCTACGAGCAGTACTTC
J gene: TRBJ2-3; CDR3 length: 16; V gene: TRBV4-3; D gene: -; clone size: few; CDR3 protein: CASSQDRGIGTDTQYF; CDR3 DNA: TGCGCCAGCAGCCAAGATCGCGGGATCGGCACAGATACGCAGTATTTT
J gene: TRBJ2-3; CDR3 length: 18; V gene: TRBV10-2; D gene: TRBD2; clone size: few; CDR3 protein: CASKTSGAIYQSADTQYF; CDR3 DNA: TGCGCCAGTAAAACTAGCGGAGCTATATATCAATCCGCAGATACGCAGTATTTT
J gene: TRBJ2-7; CDR3 length: 17; V gene: TRBV1; D gene: -; clone size: -; CDR3 protein: CTSSQPPLKLAGVEQYF; CDR3 DNA: TGCACCAGCAGCCAACCTCCCCTCAAGCTAGCGGGAGTCGAGCAGTACTTC
J gene: TRBJ2-1; CDR3 length: 15; V gene: TRBV7-2; D gene: -; clone size: -; CDR3 protein: CASSFWLAFTNEQFF; CDR3 DNA: TGTGCCAGCAGCTTTTGGCTAGCATTCACCAATGAGCAGTTCTTC
J gene: TRBJ2-7; CDR3 length: 18; V gene: TRBV4-2; D gene: TRBD2; clone size: -; CDR3 protein: CASSQGQIGGGSSYEQYF; CDR3 DNA: TGTGCCAGCAGCCAAGGCCAGATCGGCGGGGGTTCCTCCTACGAGCAGTACTTC
J gene: TRBJ2-1; CDR3 length: 12; V gene: TRBV19; D gene: -; clone size: -; CDR3 protein: CASSIGYNEQFF; CDR3 DNA: TGTGCCAGTAGTATCGGGTACAATGAGCAGTTCTTC
J gene: TRBJ2-5; CDR3 length: 13; V gene: TRBV6-1; D gene: -; clone size: -; CDR3 protein: CASSEVQQGTQYF; CDR3 DNA: TGTGCCAGCAGTGAAGTCCAACAGGGGACCCAGTACTTC
J gene: TRBJ2-7; CDR3 length: 14; V gene: TRBV19; D gene: TRBD1; clone size: -; CDR3 protein: CASSQDRAPSRQYF; CDR3 DNA: TGTGCCAGCTCTCAGGACAGGGCACCGTCGAGGCAGTACTTC
J gene: TRBJ2-3; CDR3 length: 15; V gene: TRBV7-9; D gene: -; clone size: -; CDR3 protein: CASSLYRSSTDTQYF; CDR3 DNA: TGTGCCAGCAGCCTATACAGGTCCAGCACAGATACGCAGTATTTT
J gene: TRBJ2-2; CDR3 length: 17; V gene: TRBV11-2; D gene: TRBD1; clone size: -; CDR3 protein: CASSLTGGQGASGELFF; CDR3 DNA: TGTGCCAGCAGCTTAACCGGTGGACAGGGGGCGTCCGGGGAGCTGTTTTTT
J gene: TRBJ1-3; CDR3 length: 16; V gene: TRBV7-2; D gene: TRBD1; clone size: once; CDR3 protein: CASRTGTGVSGNTIYF; CDR3 DNA: TGTGCCAGCAGGACCGGGACAGGGGTTTCTGGAAACACCATATATTTT
J gene: TRBJ2-7; CDR3 length: 13; V gene: TRBV29-1; D gene: -; clone size: -; CDR3 protein: CSVERTGSYEQYF; CDR3 DNA: TGCAGCGTTGAGAGGACGGGATCCTACGAGCAGTACTTC
J gene: TRBJ1-1; CDR3 length: 15; V gene: TRBV5-4; D gene: -; clone size: -; CDR3 protein: CASSSTESLNTEAFF; CDR3 DNA: TGTGCCAGCAGCTCCACAGAATCCTTGAACACTGAAGCTTTCTTT
J gene: TRBJ1-3; CDR3 length: 14; V gene: TRBV10-3; D gene: TRBD1; clone size: -; CDR3 protein: CAIRGDRAGNTIYF; CDR3 DNA: TGTGCCATCAGGGGGGACAGGGCTGGAAACACCATATATTTT
J gene: TRBJ1-2; CDR3 length: 16; V gene: TRBV5-1; D gene: -; clone size: -; CDR3 protein: CASSFLASQGRYGYTF; CDR3 DNA: TGCGCCAGCAGCTTCTTGGCGTCACAGGGTCGCTATGGCTACACCTTC
J gene: TRBJ2-1; CDR3 length: 14; V gene: TRBV28; D gene: TRBD1; clone size: -; CDR3 protein: CASIATGAGNEQFF; CDR3 DNA: TGTGCCAGCATCGCGACAGGGGCTGGCAATGAGCAGTTCTTC
J gene: TRBJ2-7; CDR3 length: 14; V gene: TRBV7-6; D gene: TRBD1; clone size: -; CDR3 protein: CASSLAGQGTEQYF; CDR3 DNA: TGTGCCAGCAGCTTAGCTGGACAGGGCACCGAGCAGTACTTC
J gene: TRBJ1-4; CDR3 length: 14; V gene: TRBV25-1; D gene: -; clone size: -; CDR3 protein: CASSESWGREKLFF; CDR3 DNA: TGTGCCAGCAGTGAATCGTGGGGGCGCGAAAAACTGTTTTTT
J gene: TRBJ2-7; CDR3 length: 14; V gene: TRBV7-9; D gene: -; clone size: -; CDR3 protein: CSSSPETSRHEQYF; CDR3 DNA: TGTTCCAGCAGCCCAGAGACTAGTAGGCACGAGCAGTACTTC
J gene: TRBJ1-5; CDR3 length: 14; V gene: TRBV6-5; D gene: -; clone size: -; CDR3 protein: CASRQDYSNQPQHF; CDR3 DNA: TGTGCCAGCAGACAGGATTATAGCAATCAGCCCCAGCATTTT
J gene: TRBJ1-1; CDR3 length: 15; V gene: TRBV4-1; D gene: -; clone size: -; CDR3 protein: CASSQMAGMNTEAFF; CDR3 DNA: TGCGCCAGCAGCCAGATGGCGGGAATGAACACTGAAGCTTTCTTT
J gene: TRBJ2-2; CDR3 length: 16; V gene: TRBV5-4; D gene: -; clone size: once; CDR3 protein: CASSGGGLAGSGELFF; CDR3 DNA: TGTGCCAGCAGCGGGGGGGGCCTGGCCGGTTCCGGGGAGCTGTTTTTT